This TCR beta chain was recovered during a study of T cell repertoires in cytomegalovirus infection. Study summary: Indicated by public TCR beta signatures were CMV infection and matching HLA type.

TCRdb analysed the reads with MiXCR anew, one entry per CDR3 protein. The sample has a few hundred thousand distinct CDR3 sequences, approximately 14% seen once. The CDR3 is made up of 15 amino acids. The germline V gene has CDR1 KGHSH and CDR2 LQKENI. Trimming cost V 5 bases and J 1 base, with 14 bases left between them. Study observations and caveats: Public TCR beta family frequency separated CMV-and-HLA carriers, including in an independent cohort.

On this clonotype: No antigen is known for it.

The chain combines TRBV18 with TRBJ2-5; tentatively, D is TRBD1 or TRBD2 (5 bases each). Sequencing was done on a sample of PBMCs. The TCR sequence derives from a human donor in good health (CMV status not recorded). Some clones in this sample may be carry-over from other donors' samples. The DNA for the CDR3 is TGTGCCAGCTCAGGGAACCGTGGGGGCCAAGAGACCCAGTACTTC. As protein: CASSGNRGGQETQYF.